A single sample is the source of the 14 T cell receptor beta chains below, sequenced in a study of blood T cell repertoires in COVID-19. Only in-frame clones appear in the TCRdb table, and some are missing; sequencing was by immunoSEQ multiplex PCR. The data hold about 220,000 clones, with roughly 84% observed a single time. The sample comprised peripheral blood. These receptors were collected from a man aged 45-60 years who had recovered from COVID-19.

The V gene is TRBV28, the J gene TRBJ1-1; a possible D gene is TRBD1 (5 bases). Trimming removed 2 bases from V and 0 bases from J, with 10 bases in between. Germline V gene sequence: CDR1 MDHEN, CDR2 SYDVKM. The CDR3 is 15 residues long. The CDR3 nucleotides are TGTGCCAGCAGTTTAGGGGCCCCGCTGAACACTGAAGCTTTCTTT. Translation gives CASSLGAPLNTEAFF.

The chain carries TRBV3-1 (or the pseudogene TRBV3-2) and TRBJ2-3, with 7 bases fitting TRBD1. Trimming took 3 bases from V and 4 from J; bases not matched to a gene: 1. Germline V CDR1 and CDR2: LGHDT, YNNKEL (reference sequence). The CDR3 loop spans 13 amino acids. The CDR3 sequence: CASSHTGADTQYF. CDR3 DNA: TGTGCCAGCAGCCACACAGGGGCAGATACGCAGTATTTT.

The rearrangement uses TRBV24-1 and TRBJ1-5; D ambiguous. V lost 5 bases, J lost 0 bases, and 10 bases lay in between. Germline V CDR1 and CDR2: KGHDR, SFDVKD. The CDR3 sequence is 15 residues long. Here the CDR3 DNA reads TGTGCCACCAGTGCTTCCGAGTATAGCAATCAGCCCCAGCATTTT. Protein sequence: CATSASEYSNQPQHF.

The V and J genes are TRBV27 and TRBJ2-1; no clear D gene. V lost 5 bases and J 0 bases, leaving 11 bases between the germline ends. Germline lookup yields CDR1 MNHEY and CDR2 SMNVEV (reference sequence). The CDR3 extends over 15 amino acids. The CDR3 DNA follows: TGTGCCAGCAGTCCCACCTTTAGCTCCTACAATGAGCAGTTCTTC. Its protein product is CASSPTFSSYNEQFF.

V and J are TRBV15 and TRBJ2-7; 7 bases fit TRBD1. Trimming removed 2 bases from V and 5 bases from J; junction bases left unmatched: 9. Germline V gene lookup returns CDR1 LNHNV and CDR2 YYDKDF (reference sequence). This CDR3 spans 15 amino acids. DNA of the CDR3: TGTGCCACCAGCAGATTGGGACAGCGCAGCCACGAGCAGTACTTC. This translates into CATSRLGQRSHEQYF.

This chain links TRBV4-1 with TRBJ2-7; TRBD2 is a possible D gene (5 bases). Between the trimmed V and J ends, which lost 3 bases and 4 bases, there was a span of 10 bases. The V gene's germline CDR1 is MGHRA and CDR2 YSYEKL. The CDR3 loop spans 13 amino acids. CDR3 DNA sequence: TGCGCCAGCAGCCAGGTGGGCGGGTACGAGCAGTACTTC. This sequence encodes CASSQVGGYEQYF.

This clone occurred a few times. This sequence joins TRBV7-8 and TRBJ1-4; no clear D. V gave up 5 bases and J gave up 0 bases, with 10 bases separating them. This CDR3 region has 15 residues. Germline CDR1 SGHVS, CDR2 FQNEAQ. The CDR3 DNA reads TGTGCCAGCAGCCGGCGGCGTCCAACTAATGAAAAACTGTTTTTT. Translated, it gives CASSRRRPTNEKLFF.

The chain is built from TRBV2 and TRBJ2-5; tentative D call: TRBD2 (6 bases). The V end lost 1 base, the J end lost 2 bases, and 11 bases lay between the germline ends. The CDR3 extends over 15 amino acids. Germline CDR1 SNHLY, CDR2 FYNNEI. CDR3 sequence: CASSEEEGPQETQYF. The DNA of the CDR3 is TGTGCCAGCAGTGAAGAGGAGGGCCCACAAGAGACCCAGTACTTC.

CDR3 loop: CASSLDRARNNEQFF. CDR3 DNA: TGTGCCAGTAGTTTGGACAGGGCCAGAAACAATGAGCAGTTCTTC. This rearrangement joins TRBV19 to TRBJ2-1; TRBD1 agrees at 8 bases. Germline values: CDR1 LNHDA, CDR2 SQIVND (reference sequence). The CDR3 is 15 residues long. The ends lost 5 bases at V and 5 bases at J; junction bases unmatched: 8.

The chain employs TRBV4-2 and TRBJ2-2, with a weak D call TRBD1 (6 bases). Germline V gene sequence: CDR1 LGHNA, CDR2 YNFKEQ. CDR3 length equals 15 residues. V dropped 4 bases and J dropped 0 bases, with 9 bases sitting between them. In nucleotides, the CDR3 is TGTGCCAGCAGCCCAGGGGAGTCGAACACCGGGGAGCTGTTTTTT. This codes for CASSPGESNTGELFF.

The CDR3 reads CASNKIGANTEAFF. The DNA for the CDR3 is TGTGCCAGCAATAAGATAGGGGCGAACACTGAAGCTTTCTTT. The V and J genes are TRBV19 and TRBJ1-1; D is perhaps TRBD1 (5 bases). Germline-derived CDR1 and CDR2 are LNHDA and SQIVND (reference sequence). V was clipped by 9 bases and J by 1 base, with 15 bases between them. This CDR3 has 14 amino acids.

This chain connects TRBV24-1 to TRBJ2-3; 12 bases are shared with TRBD2. The J segment lost 3 bases and the V segment lost 2 bases, leaving 2 bases of the junction unmatched. The CDR3 consists of 16 residues. From germline, CDR1 is KGHDR and CDR2 SFDVKD. CDR3 DNA sequence: TGTGCCACCAGTGATTCTAGCGGGAGGGGAACAGATACGCAGTATTTT. Its protein product is CATSDSSGRGTDTQYF.

The J gene is TRBJ2-6, the V gene TRBV7-8; 9 bases align to TRBD1. Losses at the gene ends were 5 bases for V and 0 bases for J; bases not matched to a gene: 8. Germline CDR1 and CDR2: SGHVS and FQNEAQ. The CDR3 is made up of 18 amino acids. The CDR3 region has the DNA TGTGCCAGCAGCCCTCTAGGACAGGGGAGCTCTGGGGCCAACGTCCTGACTTTC. Its translation is CASSPLGQGSSGANVLTF.

The CDR3 loop is CASSPTYFNTGELFF. As DNA, the CDR3 is TGTGCCAGCAGCCCGACATATTTTAACACCGGGGAGCTGTTTTTT. V gene TRBV3-1 (or the pseudogene TRBV3-2) combines with J gene TRBJ2-2, with D unclear. Trimming took off 4 bases at V and 2 bases at J, with 11 bases between the two ends. Germline V gene data show CDR1 as LGHDT and CDR2 as YNNKEL (reference sequence). CDR3 size: 15 residues.